This TCR beta chain was retrieved from a study of neurological immune-mediated disorders (dated by TCRdb to the late 2010s). Regarding the study in general: Among the approximately 35 multiple sclerosis patients, relapsing-remitting MS accounted for about 31 and secondary progressive MS accounted for 3. Peripheral blood TCR-beta repertoires from HTLV-I-associated myelopathy (HAM/TSP) patients, multiple sclerosis patients and healthy controls were compared by UMI-based sequencing. The roughly 99 TCR-beta libraries covered PBMC samples along with longitudinal samples, technical triplicates, and paired sorted CD4+ and CD8+ T-cell subsets. Of the roughly 71 subjects in the cohort, around 15 were HAM/TSP patients, about 35 were multiple sclerosis patients, and roughly 20 were healthy controls. Paper-wide results and their limitations: In phylogenetic analysis, the repertoires of 18 of 34 MS patients grouped into a cluster of related CDR3 sequences, which suggests a possible signature at the repertoire level. No identical CDR3 amino acid sequences were shared among expanded clones across subjects, suggesting private TCR-beta repertoires in all groups. The highest TCR clonal expansion was observed in HAM/TSP patients, whereas the lowest was observed in MS patients, even when compared with healthy controls. The MS cluster showed no association with clinical or MRI features, and the authors stated that larger cohorts are needed.

At least ten counts were recorded for this clonotype. Its antigen remains unidentified. No base quality values were provided; no much bigger clone lies one nucleotide off. cDNA was synthesized by template-switch 5'RACE using a primer carrying a 10-nucleotide random unique molecular identifier by which each TCR transcript was tagged. Every sequencing run covered 15-18 subjects and yielded more than 170 million TCR-beta sequences. Total RNA was extracted with the RNeasy kit. Using the KAPA Real-time Library Amplification kit, TCR-beta VDJ regions were amplified with primers for the TCR constant region and the 5'RACE anchor. A first PCR added sample indexes and Illumina adaptors, after which a second PCR increased the library yield. After Ampure bead purification, the roughly 650 bp TCR product was size-selected on a 2% E-gel SizeSelection system. Before pooling, library quality was checked on a Bioanalyzer, concentration was measured with Qubit, and libraries were quantified with the Kapa Library Quantification kit. Libraries were sequenced paired-end 2 x 150 bp on an Illumina HiSeq 2500. To increase sequence diversity, about 25-31% phiX was spiked into each library pool. In the original analysis: The quality-filtered reads were processed with the UMI-based MiGEC pipeline, whose error correction step removed more than 75% of the raw TCR sequences. VDJ genes were aligned to IMGT germline references, and clonotypes were defined by unique CDR3 amino acid sequence plus V-J genes. Clonal expansion, Shannon diversity and CDR3 relatedness (CalcPairwiseDistances, ClusterSamples) were evaluated with VDJtools, and phylogenetic trees were built with CLCbio workbench. Using coefficient-of-variation modelling across technical triplicates, the study counted a clone as expanded if it had at least 8 unique UMIs. The public reads were reanalyzed by TCRdb: fastp trimming at Q25, MiXCR alignment, in-frame beta chains only. Every CDR3 protein is listed once, alongside the most common genes and DNA of its rows. The authors' filters were not applied to this entry. The sample table contains around 30,000 distinct CDR3 sequences; only one count was recorded for 1.5% of them. The ten largest clones represent approximately 9.2% of the sample.

For the unsorted PBMC libraries, 2 million PBMCs were stored in RNAlater at -80 degrees C until RNA extraction and were used to generate the libraries. Multiple sclerosis patients were enrolled in a US clinical protocol evaluating disease progression by magnetic resonance imaging. Peripheral blood was subjected to Ficoll-Hypaque density gradient centrifugation to isolate PBMCs, which were then cryopreserved in liquid nitrogen. From the cysteine through the phenylalanine, the CDR3 covers 13 amino acids. The read is trimmed to its CDR3 DNA, 39 bases read in frame from base 1. V is cut by 0 bases and J by 6 bases, and the space between the germline ends is 9 bases. As encoded in the germline V gene, CDR1 is MNHEY while CDR2 is SVGEGT.

The origin of this receptor is a woman in her 30s with multiple sclerosis. The rearranged chain carries TRBV6-2 or TRBV6-3 and TRBJ2-7; confidence is insufficient to name the D gene. Specimen: PBMCs. The DNA sequence is given as TGTGCCAGCAGTTACTCGGTAGGGATCGAGCAGTACTTC. It translates as CASSYSVGIEQYF.